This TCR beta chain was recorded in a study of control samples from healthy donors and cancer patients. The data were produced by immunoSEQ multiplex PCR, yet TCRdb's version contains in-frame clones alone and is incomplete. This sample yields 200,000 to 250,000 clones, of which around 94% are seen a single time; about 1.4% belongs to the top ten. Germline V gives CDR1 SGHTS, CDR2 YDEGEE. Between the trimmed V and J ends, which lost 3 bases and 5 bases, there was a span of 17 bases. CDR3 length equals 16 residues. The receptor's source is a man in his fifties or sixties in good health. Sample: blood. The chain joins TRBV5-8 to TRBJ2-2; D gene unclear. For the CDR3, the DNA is TGTGCCAGCAGCTGGCCCCCTAGTGTCCTTACCGGGGAGCTGTTTTTT. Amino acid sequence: CASSWPPSVLTGELFF.